The 4 T cell receptor beta chains in this list originate from one sample, sequenced in a study of T cells in Graves' hyperthyroidism and ophthalmopathy (dated by TCRdb to about 2019). The method behind the library was multiplex PCR. The sequencing machine was an Illumina HiSeq 2000. TCR beta CDR3 regions were amplified from RNA transcripts. The first round of RT-PCR for the TCR CDR3 was performed with the HTBI primer set and the Qiagen OneStep RT-PCR kit. TCRdb handled the public reads itself, with Q25 trimming in fastp and clone calling in MiXCR, and kept productive beta chains. Records with the same CDR3 protein are collapsed into one entry carrying the most frequent genes and DNA. For this sample there are about 370,000 distinct CDR3 sequences; around 15% appear just once. The top ten clonotypes cover approximately 20% of the sample. Source material: blood. All receptors derive from a woman in her fifties or sixties with Graves' ophthalmopathy.

This clonotype was seen a handful of times. The rearrangement joins TRBV5-1 to TRBJ2-1, with unresolved D. The CDR3 totals 15 residues. Germline V gene data show CDR1 as SGHRS and CDR2 as YFSETQ. Between the trimmed V and J ends, which lost 5 bases and 6 bases, there was a span of 18 bases. Here the CDR3 DNA reads TGCGCCAGCAGTGACGGAAGGGTCAACAGCAATGAGCAGTTCTTC. Its protein is CASSDGRVNSNEQFF.

This clonotype was observed a few times. The chain recombines TRBV15 with TRBJ2-7, with 7 bases aligning to TRBD2. The germline V gene encodes CDR1 LNHNV and CDR2 YYDKDF (reference sequence). The V gene end was trimmed by 0 bases and the J gene end by 9 bases; junction bases not matched to a gene: 11. The CDR3 covers 15 residues. The DNA of the CDR3 is TGTGCCACCAGCAGAGATAGGGTGGCGGGAGCTCTGCAGTACTTC. Its protein is CATSRDRVAGALQYF.

CDR3 DNA sequence: TGTGCCAGCAGCTTAGGCAACTCTGGAAACACCATATATTTT. This encodes CASSLGNSGNTIYF. This chain connects TRBV7-2 to TRBJ1-3; D not certain. Germline V gene data show CDR1 as SGHTA and CDR2 as FQGNSA. Trimming pared 1 base from V and 0 bases from J, leaving 4 bases between. This CDR3 comprises 14 residues.

There are many counts of this clonotype. The chain has TRBV7-3 and TRBJ2-7, with D perhaps matching TRBD2 (6 bases). The CDR3 runs to 14 residues. Trimming removed 3 bases from V and 6 bases from J, with 15 bases in between. CDR1 SGHTA and CDR2 FQGTGA come from the germline V gene. This chain's CDR3 is CASSLGTVLSEQYF. DNA for the CDR3: TGTGCCAGCAGCTTGGGGACTGTCCTCAGCGAGCAGTACTTC.